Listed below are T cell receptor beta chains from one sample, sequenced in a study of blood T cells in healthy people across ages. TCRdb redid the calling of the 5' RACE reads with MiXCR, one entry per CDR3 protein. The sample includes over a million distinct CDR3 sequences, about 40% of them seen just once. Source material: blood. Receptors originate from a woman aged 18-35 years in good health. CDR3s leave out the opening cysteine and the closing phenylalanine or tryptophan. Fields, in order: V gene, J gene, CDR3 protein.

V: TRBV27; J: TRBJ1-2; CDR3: ASSLSKIPTEYGYT
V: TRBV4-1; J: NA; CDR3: ASSQDSLAGALDNEQY
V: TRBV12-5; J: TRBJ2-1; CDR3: ASGFSGTATNEQF
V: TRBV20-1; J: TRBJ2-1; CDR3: SAPSGTSRYNEQF
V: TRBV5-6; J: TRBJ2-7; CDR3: ASSPQGSEDEQY
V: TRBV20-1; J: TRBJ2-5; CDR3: SAEGAPVEAQY
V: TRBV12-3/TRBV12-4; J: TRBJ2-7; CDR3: ASTTLEASGVYEQY
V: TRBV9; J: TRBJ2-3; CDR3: ASSGRDDTQY
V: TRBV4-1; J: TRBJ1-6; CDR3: ASSHPGALH
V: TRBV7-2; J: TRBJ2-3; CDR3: ASRPPGTGGFSTDTQY
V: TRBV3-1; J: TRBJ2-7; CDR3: ASSQGGRYLEQY
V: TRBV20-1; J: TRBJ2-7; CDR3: SANKVPGQGPYEQY
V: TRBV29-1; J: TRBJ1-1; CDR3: SVGAGTKNRAF
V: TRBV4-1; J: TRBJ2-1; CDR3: ASSRGFNEQF
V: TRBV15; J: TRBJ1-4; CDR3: ATSRGPAANEKLF
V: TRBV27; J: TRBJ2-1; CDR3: ASSLLGASSYNEQF
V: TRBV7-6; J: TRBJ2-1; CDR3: ASSPYIITGAEQF
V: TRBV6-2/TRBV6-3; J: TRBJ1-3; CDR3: ASSYGGRGFSGNTIY
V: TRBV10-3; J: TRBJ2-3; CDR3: ATQGGTGGVTDTQY
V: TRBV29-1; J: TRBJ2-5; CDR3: SAKGLRGPSETQY
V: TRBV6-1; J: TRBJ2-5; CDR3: ASSESLSTGKQETQY
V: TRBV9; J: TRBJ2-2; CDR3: ASTGSNTGELF
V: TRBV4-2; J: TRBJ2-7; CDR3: ASSQDEGRTSGEQY
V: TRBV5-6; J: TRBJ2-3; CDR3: ASSGPEWVADTQY
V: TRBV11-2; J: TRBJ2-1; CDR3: AGSTRGTSGSSEQF
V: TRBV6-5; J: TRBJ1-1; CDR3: ASSYSGGPEAF
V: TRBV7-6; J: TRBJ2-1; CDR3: ASSDGQGPYNEQF
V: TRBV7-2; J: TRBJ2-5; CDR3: ASSSSGRQETQY
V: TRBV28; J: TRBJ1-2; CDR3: ASSLGERGYT
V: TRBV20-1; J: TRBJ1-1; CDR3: SARPGAPNTEAF
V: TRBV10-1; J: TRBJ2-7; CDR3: ASTSGTGNEQY
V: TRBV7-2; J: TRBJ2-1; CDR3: ASSLSPVASNEQF
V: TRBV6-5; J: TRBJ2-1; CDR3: ASSFSPEYAEQF
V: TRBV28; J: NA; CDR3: ASSAPGLAGIETQF
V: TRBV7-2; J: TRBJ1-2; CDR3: ASSWDRTTNYGYT
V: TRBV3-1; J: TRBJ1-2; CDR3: ASSPTGQGLYGYT
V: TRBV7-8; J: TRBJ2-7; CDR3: ASSFRWPYEQY
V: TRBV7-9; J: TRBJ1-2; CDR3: ASSLAVEWGYT
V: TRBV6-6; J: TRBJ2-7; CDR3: ASSYSADPYYEQY
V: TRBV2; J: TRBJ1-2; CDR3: ASGGGAVGTNT
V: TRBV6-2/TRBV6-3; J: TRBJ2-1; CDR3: ASMRGKGTSGSDEQF
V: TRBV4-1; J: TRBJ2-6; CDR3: ASSQEGPTSGADVLT
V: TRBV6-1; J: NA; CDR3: ATKGSYNEQY
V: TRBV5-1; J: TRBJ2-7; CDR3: ASSLGGQYSYEQY
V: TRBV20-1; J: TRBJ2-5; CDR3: SARGPQRQETQY
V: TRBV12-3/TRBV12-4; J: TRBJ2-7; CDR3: ASSWGLAASYEQY
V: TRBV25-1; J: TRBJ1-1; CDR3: ASSPSGDKAF
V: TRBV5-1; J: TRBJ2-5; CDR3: ASSLAPGQGGQETQY
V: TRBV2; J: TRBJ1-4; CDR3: ASSEQGAPEKLF
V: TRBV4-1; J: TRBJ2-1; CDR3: ASSQDKASSVIAF
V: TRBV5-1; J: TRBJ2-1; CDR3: ASSFSGLYNEQF
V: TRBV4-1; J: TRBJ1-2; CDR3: ASSQESPDRQGYT
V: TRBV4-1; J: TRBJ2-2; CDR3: ASSMTVSTGELF
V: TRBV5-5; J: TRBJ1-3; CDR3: ASSLISPDPGNTIY
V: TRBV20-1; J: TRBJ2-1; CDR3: SARRASGGAMDEQF
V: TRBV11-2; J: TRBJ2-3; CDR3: ASSPRSGTANTQY
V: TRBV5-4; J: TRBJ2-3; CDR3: ASSLRFEGEGDTQY
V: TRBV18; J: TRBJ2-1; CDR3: ASSSAYLSYNEQF